Detailed here is one T cell receptor beta chain. Its cognate antigen has yet to be identified. No much larger clone exists at a distance of one base, and base qualities are not known. During the collection period, no infections or other immune events were recorded for the healthy donors. Blood repertoires from healthy donors were used as a training cohort for calibrating time-dependent variance in a beta-binomial model of differential abundance of T-cell clones. There were roughly 10 healthy donors in the training cohort, of whom 3 were female and 7 were male. Donor ages ranged from 29 to 64 years, with an average of about 41 years. Whole blood from each healthy donor was obtained from a commercial supplier and was collected at three time points two to three weeks apart. Genomic DNA was extracted from unsorted whole blood for immunosequencing. These data belong to a study of identifying expanded T cells in peripheral blood (dated by TCRdb to between 2018 and 2021). In terms of the full investigation: Separate aliquots of the same genomic DNA pool were sequenced to produce technical replicates, and four replicates were compared in pairs. Overall results and qualifications from the work: For all healthy donors, the variance in clone template counts between approximately 2-week samples rose significantly as total template count increased. The authors expected that over much longer intervals, such as months to years, biological variance in healthy repertoires might increase even further. The binomial model flagged around 1.2 differentially abundant clones between technical replicates but roughly 15 over two weeks and approximately 18 over roughly 4 weeks. Across all healthy-donor time intervals, the beta-binomial model significantly cut both the number of clones called differentially abundant and the false-positive rate.

The V end gives up 1 base and the J end 0 bases, leaving 0 bases in the junction not matched to a gene. The CDR3 runs 14 amino acids, cysteine and phenylalanine included. CDR3 DNA is the only sequence kept; it has 42 bases, read in frame from the first base. The germline V gene supplies CDR1 LGHNT and CDR2 FRNRAP. TCRbeta CDR3 regions were profiled with the immunoSEQ Assay using bias-controlled multiplex PCR amplification of genomic DNA. The authors' pipeline ran thus. To quantify the absolute abundance of each unique TCRbeta CDR3 region, the sequences were collapsed and filtered. Differential abundance was tested with a binomial (Fisher-equivalent) model and with a beta-binomial model adding time-dependent variance fitted from healthy donors. Any clone with fewer than 5 combined templates was excluded, and a clone was called differentially abundant if its Benjamini-Hochberg FDR was below 0.01. Using the form v = (b*log(k)+a)^2, the beta-binomial variance was modeled as a function of the total template count across the two samples. TCRdb obtained this table from immuneACCESS and retained in-frame rearrangements with V and J assigned. These tables miss some clones; where compared with another copy, unresolved V genes account for less than half of the shortfall, and the remainder is unexplained. Clone size and the V and J calls come from that table; the DNA yielded D and trimming. In all, the sample holds fewer than 55,000 clones, and roughly 82% of those were seen once. The leading ten clones occupy 12% to 15% of the sample.

The sample was blood. This receptor was obtained from a person aged 18-70 years in good health. Recombination linked TRBV12-5 to TRBJ2-7; 7 junctional bases match TRBD2. The sequence in DNA is TGTGCTAGTGGTTTGGGCGGGAGCTCCTACGAGCAGTACTTC. This encodes CASGLGGSSYEQYF.